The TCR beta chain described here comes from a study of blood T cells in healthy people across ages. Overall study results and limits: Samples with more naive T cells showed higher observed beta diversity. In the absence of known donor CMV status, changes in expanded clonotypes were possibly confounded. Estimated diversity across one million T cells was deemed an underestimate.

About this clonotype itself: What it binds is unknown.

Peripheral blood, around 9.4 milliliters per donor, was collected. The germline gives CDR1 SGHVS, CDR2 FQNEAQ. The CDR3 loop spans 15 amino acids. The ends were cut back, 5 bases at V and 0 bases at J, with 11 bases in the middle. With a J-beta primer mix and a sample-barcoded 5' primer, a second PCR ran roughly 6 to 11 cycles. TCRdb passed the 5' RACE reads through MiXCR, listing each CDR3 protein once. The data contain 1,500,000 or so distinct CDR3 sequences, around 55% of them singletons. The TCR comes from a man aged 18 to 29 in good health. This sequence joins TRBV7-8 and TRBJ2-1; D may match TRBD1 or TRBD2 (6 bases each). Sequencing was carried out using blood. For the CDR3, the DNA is TGTGCCAGCAGCGGGGGGCCTAGCTCCTACAATGAGCAGTTCTTC. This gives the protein CASSGGPSSYNEQFF.